This T cell receptor beta chain was captured by sequencing in a study of response to subunit inactivated influenza vaccine. Study findings and constraints: Only a handful of new T cells, the authors suggested, are recruited with each seasonal influenza vaccination.

This clonotype came up many times. The antigen is not known. One entry per CDR3 protein, called by TCRdb with MiXCR from the RT-PCR reads. The sample includes fewer than 250,000 distinct CDR3 sequences, approximately 15% of them seen just once. V gave up 5 bases and J gave up 5 bases, with 12 bases separating them. This CDR3 is 12 amino acids long. Germline CDR1 is SQVTM and CDR2 is ANQGSEA. This sequence originates from a man aged 50 or older who received an inactivated influenza vaccine. V gene TRBV29-1 combines with J gene TRBJ2-5; tentatively, D is TRBD2 (5 bases). Sequenced here: CD8+ T cells sorted from PBMCs, sampled around 5 days after vaccination. The chain's CDR3 is CSVTQWRETQYF. DNA for the CDR3: TGCAGCGTTACGCAATGGAGGGAGACCCAGTACTTC.